The 5 T cell receptor beta chains listed next were all sequenced from one sample in a study of cytomegalovirus exposure and HLA in healthy donors. With 60 Vbeta and 13 Jbeta primers, the PCR was carried out. TCRdb's copy holds only in-frame clones and misses some; the assay was immunoSEQ multiplex PCR. This sample has 150,000 to 180,000 clones, with about four fifths found just once. Sequencing used PBMCs. The receptors derive from a man younger than 45 in good health and CMV-seropositive.

The DNA of the CDR3 is TGTGCCAGCAGTGCGGGCACAGATACGCAGTATTTT. Protein: CASSAGTDTQYF. V is TRBV9 and J is TRBJ2-3; D is undetermined. V lost 5 bases and J 1 base, leaving 5 bases between the germline ends. Germline V gene lookup returns CDR1 SGDLS and CDR2 YYNGEE. CDR3 length equals 12 residues.

The rearrangement joins TRBV5-4 to TRBJ2-5; the match to TRBD2 covers 8 bases. V trimming: 1 base; J trimming: 5 bases; junction bases outside the gene matches: 13. Germline-derived CDR1 and CDR2 are SGHNT and YYREEE (reference sequence). The CDR3 sequence is 17 residues long. CDR3 in amino acids: CASSLPAGGAYSETQYF. CDR3 nucleotides: TGTGCCAGCAGCTTGCCGGCCGGGGGGGCCTATTCTGAGACCCAGTACTTC.

Details on this clone: The sample has other DNA sequences that encode this CDR3 too. The chain employs TRBV27 and TRBJ2-7, with 7 bases identical to TRBD1. Trimming removed 5 bases from V and 3 bases from J; junction bases left unmatched: 4. Germline CDR1 and CDR2: MNHEY and SMNVEV (reference sequence). The CDR3 is 13 residues long. The CDR3 sequence is CASSPTGSYEQYF. The CDR3 region has the DNA TGTGCCAGCAGTCCGACAGGGAGCTACGAGCAGTACTTC.

The chain links TRBV7-9 to TRBJ1-4; the D gene is possibly TRBD1 (5 bases). The CDR3 has 16 residues. Germline V lookup: CDR1 SEHNR, CDR2 FQNEAQ (reference sequence). Trimming took 5 bases from V and 2 from J, leaving 15 bases between them. The CDR3: CASSTHHGGTNEKLFF. CDR3 sequence (DNA): TGTGCCAGCAGCACCCATCACGGGGGTACTAATGAAAAACTGTTTTTT.

In nucleotides, the CDR3 is TGTGCCAGCAGCTTACACGGGGGGCCCGGTGGGGGCTACACCTTC. Translated: CASSLHGGPGGGYTF. The rearrangement uses TRBV7-2 and TRBJ1-2; possibly TRBD1 for D (6 bases). The CDR3 extends over 15 amino acids. The germline V gene encodes CDR1 SGHTA and CDR2 FQGNSA. The V gene lost 2 bases and the J gene lost 8 bases, with 18 bases spanning the gap.